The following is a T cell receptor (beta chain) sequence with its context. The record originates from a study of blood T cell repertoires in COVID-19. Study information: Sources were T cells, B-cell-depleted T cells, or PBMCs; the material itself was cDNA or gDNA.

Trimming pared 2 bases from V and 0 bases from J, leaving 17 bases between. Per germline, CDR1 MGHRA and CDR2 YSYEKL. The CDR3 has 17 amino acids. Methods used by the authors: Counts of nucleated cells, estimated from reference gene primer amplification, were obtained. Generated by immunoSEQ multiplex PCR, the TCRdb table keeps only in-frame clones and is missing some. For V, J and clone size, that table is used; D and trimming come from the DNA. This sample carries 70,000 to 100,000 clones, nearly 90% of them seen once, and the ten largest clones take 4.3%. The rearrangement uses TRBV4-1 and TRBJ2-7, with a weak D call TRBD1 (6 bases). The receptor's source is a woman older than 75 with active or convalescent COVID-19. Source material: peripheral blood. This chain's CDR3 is CASSQPRRDISSYEQYF. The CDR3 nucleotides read TGCGCCAGCAGCCAACCACGCCGGGACATCTCCTCCTACGAGCAGTACTTC.